Sequencing of this TCR beta chain was carried out in a study of cytomegalovirus exposure and HLA in healthy donors. The CDR3 runs to 13 residues. With V trimmed by 6 bases and J by 3 bases, 3 bases remained unmatched. The germline CDR1 and CDR2 sequences are MDHEN and SYDVKM. Here immunoSEQ multiplex PCR was the method, and the copy in TCRdb shows in-frame clones only, minus some. In the table there are 100,000 to 150,000 clones, approximately 95% of which are singletons. Regarding the study as a whole: According to reports, the classifier identified cytomegalovirus status with high specificity and sensitivity.

Comment on this clone: Its specificity is not known.

Sequenced input: PBMCs. This chain links TRBV28 with TRBJ2-3; 7 bases agree with TRBD2. This receptor was obtained from a man in his late teens or twenties in good health and CMV-seronegative. The CDR3 region has the DNA TGTGCCAGCAGCGGACTAGTAACAGATACGCAGTATTTT. Its protein is CASSGLVTDTQYF.